This T cell receptor beta chain was recorded in a study of blood T cell repertoires in COVID-19. Per the original methods: Reference gene primer amplification gave nucleated cell count estimates. TCRdb's copy holds only in-frame clones and misses some; the assay was immunoSEQ multiplex PCR. That table gives V, J and clone size, and the DNA gave D and trimming. The sample consists of some 140,000 clones, around 87% of them appearing once. Germline assignment: CDR1 DFQATT and CDR2 SNEGSKA (reference sequence). With 3 bases removed from V and 0 bases from J, the gap between germline ends came to 10 bases. This CDR3 spans 14 amino acids.

The chain links TRBV20-1 to TRBJ2-3, with no clear D. Sequencing input: peripheral blood. This clonotype was sampled from a man in his forties or fifties with active COVID-19. The CDR3 protein is CSASRQSSTDTQYF. For the CDR3, the DNA is TGCAGTGCTAGTCGTCAGTCTAGCACAGATACGCAGTATTTT.